Presented here are 23 T cell receptor beta chains from one specimen sequenced in a study of cytomegalovirus exposure and HLA in healthy donors. PCR primers comprised 60 Vbeta and 13 Jbeta primers. Measured with immunoSEQ multiplex PCR; TCRdb has only the in-frame clones, and not every one. This sample has about 190,000 clones, with over 70% found just once. The specimen was PBMCs. These receptors came from a woman under 30 in good health and CMV-seropositive.

The J gene is TRBJ1-6, the V gene TRBV28; the match to TRBD1 covers 7 bases. The germline gives CDR1 MDHEN, CDR2 SYDVKM. V shed 4 bases, J shed 5 bases, and the junction held 8 bases outside the gene matches. The CDR3 sequence is 16 residues long. The DNA of the CDR3 is TGTGCCAGCAGTTCCTACCCCCAGGGGGATAATTCACCCCTCCACTTT. This gives the protein CASSSYPQGDNSPLHF.

This chain joins TRBV19 and TRBJ2-5, with 8 nucleotides matching TRBD2. V was pared by 4 bases and J by 4 bases, with 5 bases of the junction left unmatched. CDR3 length: 14 amino acids. The germline gives CDR1 LNHDA, CDR2 SQIVND (reference sequence). The CDR3 region is CASSTIAGGETQYF. In DNA form, the CDR3 reads TGTGCCAGTAGTACAATTGCGGGAGGAGAGACCCAGTACTTC.

The J gene is TRBJ1-2, the V gene TRBV30; 8 bases map to TRBD1. The CDR3 length is 14 residues. V gave up 4 bases and J gave up 2 bases; unmatched junction bases: 6. Germline CDR1 GTSNPN, CDR2 SVGIG (reference sequence). This CDR3 is CAWTADRANYGYTF. In DNA form, the CDR3 reads TGTGCCTGGACCGCGGACAGGGCCAACTATGGCTACACCTTC.

This chain links TRBV9 with TRBJ1-6; D ambiguous. Germline CDR1 reads SGDLS; CDR2 reads YYNGEE. This CDR3 region has 14 residues. V was trimmed by 1 base and J by 7 bases, leaving 9 bases between them. The CDR3 DNA is TGTGCCAGCAGCGTAAGGGAGGTGAATTCACCCCTCCACTTT. It is translated as CASSVREVNSPLHF.

The chain carries TRBV6-1 and TRBJ1-4; D possibly corresponds to TRBD1 (6 bases). Deletions cut 8 bases from V and 4 bases from J, with 14 bases between. The germline CDR1 and CDR2 sequences are MNHNS and SASEGT. This CDR3 is 14 amino acids long. CDR3 amino acids: CASSPDRNNEKLFF. CDR3 DNA: TGTGCCAGCTCCCCGGACAGAAATAATGAAAAACTGTTTTTT.

This sequence joins TRBV30 and TRBJ1-5, with TRBD1 identical over 10 bases. The CDR3 loop spans 13 amino acids. Germline lookup yields CDR1 GTSNPN and CDR2 SVGIG (reference sequence). The junction had 0 bases not matched to a gene; V was cut back by 3 bases and J by 4 bases. The CDR3 DNA follows: TGTGCCTGGAGGGACAGGGGGAATCAGCCCCAGCATTTT. This encodes CAWRDRGNQPQHF.

The chain recombines TRBV7-9 with TRBJ1-1; D unresolved. Germline CDR1 and CDR2: SEHNR and FQNEAQ (reference sequence). The CDR3 length is 11 residues. Trimming removed 3 bases at V and 6 bases at J, with 5 bases between. CDR3 region: CASSLSPEAFF. The CDR3, as DNA: TGTGCCAGCAGCTTGAGCCCTGAAGCTTTCTTT.

The J gene is TRBJ2-5, the V gene TRBV4-1, with D possibly TRBD1 on 6 matching bases. Trimming removed 2 bases from V and 2 bases from J, with 6 bases in between. Germline loops: CDR1 MGHRA, CDR2 YSYEKL. This CDR3 contains 13 residues. The CDR3 DNA reads as TGCGCCAGCAGCCAAACAGGGCAAGAGACCCAGTACTTC. Translated: CASSQTGQETQYF.

The CDR3 DNA reads as TGTGCCAGCAGCTTGAGAGTCTCCTACGAGCAGTACTTC. Protein product: CASSLRVSYEQYF. The chain employs TRBV11-3 and TRBJ2-7, with unresolved D. V was shortened by 3 bases and J by 0 bases, with 6 bases between the two germline ends. This CDR3 region has 13 residues. CDR1 is SGHNT and CDR2 is YENEEA in the germline V gene.

The chain links TRBV10-3 to TRBJ2-3; TRBD1 might be the D (6 bases). This CDR3 is 14 amino acids long. Germline V gene lookup returns CDR1 ENHRY and CDR2 SYGVKD. Trimming pared 6 bases from V and 2 bases from J, leaving 12 bases between. The DNA of the CDR3 is TGTGCCATCAGAACCGACAGGACCACAGATACGCAGTATTTT. Its protein product is CAIRTDRTTDTQYF.

In its sample, this clone was seen a few times. The chain combines TRBV5-1 with TRBJ2-7, with a possible D match to TRBD1 (6 bases). There are 15 residues in the CDR3. Germline values: CDR1 SGHRS, CDR2 YFSETQ. The germline V and J ends were trimmed by 2 bases and 2 bases, with 14 bases remaining between them. The chain's CDR3 is CASSLTGTRTYEQYF. Here the CDR3 DNA reads TGCGCCAGCAGCTTAACCGGGACAAGAACCTACGAGCAGTACTTC.

This chain uses TRBV5-6 with TRBJ1-3, with D perhaps TRBD1 (5 bases). The germline V gene encodes CDR1 SGHDT and CDR2 YYEEEE. With 0 bases removed from V and 3 bases from J, the gap between germline ends came to 7 bases. The CDR3 is 14 amino acids. CDR3 sequence (DNA): TGTGCCAGCAGCTTGGGGGGACTTGGAAACACCATATATTTT. It yields the protein CASSLGGLGNTIYF.

The chain has TRBV6-1 and TRBJ2-1; possibly TRBD2 for D (7 bases). V lost 2 bases, J lost 3 bases, and 14 bases lay in between. CDR1 and CDR2 from the germline V gene are MNHNS and SASEGT. This CDR3 has 16 residues. The CDR3 nucleotides read TGTGCCAGCAGTGAAAACGGGGGAGGGGGCTACAATGAGCAGTTCTTC. It translates to CASSENGGGGYNEQFF.

The chain links TRBV7-9 to TRBJ1-2; 8 positions agree with TRBD1. This CDR3 has 16 amino acids. Per the germline V gene, CDR1 is SEHNR and CDR2 is FQNEAQ (reference sequence). After removal of 5 bases from V and 5 bases from J, the junction contained 13 bases not matched to a gene. This chain's CDR3 is CASSHLRTGPTYGYTF. Written as DNA, the CDR3 is TGTGCCAGCAGCCACCTCAGGACAGGGCCGACTTATGGCTACACCTTC.

The chain carries TRBV30 and TRBJ1-2; 8 nucleotides align to TRBD1. Per germline, CDR1 GTSNPN and CDR2 SVGIG (reference sequence). V dropped 2 bases and J dropped 8; count of bases not matched to a gene: 10. This CDR3 has 14 amino acids. The CDR3, as DNA: TGTGCCTGGAGTTATATGACTCAGGGGGCGGGCTACACCTTC. Translating it yields CAWSYMTQGAGYTF. Variable domain in full (rest from reference TRBV30 and TRBJ1-2): SQTIHQWPATLVQPVGSPLSLECTVEGTSNPNLYWYRQAAGRGLQLLFYSVGIGQISSEVPQNLSASRPQDRQFILSSKKLLLSDSGFYLCAWSYMTQGAGYTFGSGTRLTVV.

V is TRBV6-5 and J is TRBJ1-1; D is undetermined. The length of the CDR3 is 12 residues. The V gene's germline CDR1 is MNHEY and CDR2 SVGAGI. V dropped 10 bases and J dropped 2 bases, with 11 bases sitting between them. The CDR3 nucleotides are TGTGCCACCTTGAGGAGTAACACTGAAGCTTTCTTT. Its translation: CATLRSNTEAFF.

This chain joins TRBV28 and TRBJ2-7, with D unresolved. Per the germline V gene, CDR1 is MDHEN and CDR2 is SYDVKM. V gave up 5 bases and J gave up 7 bases, with 9 bases separating them. The CDR3 covers 11 residues. For the CDR3, the DNA is TGTGCCAGCAGTGAACGACAAGAGCAGTACTTC. Its protein product is CASSERQEQYF.

This chain links TRBV7-9 with TRBJ1-6; TRBD1 is a possible D gene (5 bases). The ends were cut back, 2 bases at V and 10 bases at J, with 12 bases in the middle. Germline CDR1 and CDR2: SEHNR and FQNEAQ (reference sequence). The CDR3 has 14 residues. CDR3 sequence reads: CASSLITGESPLHF. The CDR3 nucleotides are TGTGCCAGCAGCTTAATAACAGGCGAATCACCCCTCCACTTT.

V and J are TRBV7-4 and TRBJ1-5; D is possibly TRBD1 (5 bases). CDR1 and CDR2 (germline): SGHVT, SQSDAQ. This CDR3 is 17 amino acids long. Trimming took off 5 bases at V and 2 bases at J, with 19 bases between the two ends. The CDR3 coding sequence is TGTGCCAGCAGCGGGGGACGGGGGGGAGTTGGCAATCAGCCCCAGCATTTT. Its translation: CASSGGRGGVGNQPQHF.

The gene calls are TRBV4-1 and TRBJ2-7; D is unresolved. With 0 bases removed from V and 5 bases from J, the gap between germline ends came to 11 bases. In germline, CDR1 is MGHRA, CDR2 YSYEKL. The CDR3 spans 14 residues. The CDR3 reads CASSQDVQADEQYF. The CDR3 coding sequence is TGCGCCAGCAGCCAAGATGTGCAGGCCGACGAGCAGTACTTC.

The chain employs TRBV5-4 and TRBJ1-5; D may be TRBD1 (5 bases). V gave up 4 bases and J gave up 1 base, with 9 bases separating them. Germline lookup yields CDR1 SGHNT and CDR2 YYREEE (reference sequence). The CDR3 consists of 14 residues. The CDR3 bases are TGTGCCAGCAGCCTGGGACTGAGCAATCAGCCCCAGCATTTT. It encodes CASSLGLSNQPQHF.

Turning to this clone: Its ends do not fully match the called genes, so a read error is possible. The chain couples TRBV29-1 to TRBJ2-7, with 8 bases lining up with TRBD2. This CDR3 is 15 amino acids long. Germline CDR1 is SQVTM and CDR2 is ANQGSEA. CDR3 protein: CSVGSAERGPETQHF. CDR3 DNA sequence: TGCAGCGTTGGATCCGCAGAGCGGGGGCCAGAGACCCAGCACTTC.

CDR3: CASSISGSQSSYNSPLHF. In DNA, the CDR3 is TGTGCCAGTAGTATCAGCGGTTCACAAAGCTCCTATAATTCACCCCTCCACTTT. The rearrangement joins TRBV19 to TRBJ1-6, with D unresolved. This CDR3 has 18 residues. Per germline, CDR1 LNHDA and CDR2 SQIVND (reference sequence). With 3 bases removed from V and 0 bases from J, the gap between germline ends came to 15 bases.